What follows describes a single T cell receptor (beta chain). Its antigen is unidentified. This record belongs to a study of T cell responses to AZD1222 COVID-19 vaccine. Findings of the study overall: Once two AZD1222 doses were given, Spike-specific TCR breadth and depth went up. The donor cohort was predominantly white British with a female majority, and clonal diversity may have been underestimated. CD4 TCRs covered the whole spike, strongest at regions 160-218 and 743-854. The number of AZD1222 recipients seropositive at baseline was only five or six.

Germline CDR1 MDHEN, CDR2 SYDVKM. This CDR3 is 16 amino acids long. The V and J ends lost 3 bases and 1 base respectively, with 13 bases between them. Only in-frame clones appear in the TCRdb table, and some are missing; sequencing was by immunoSEQ multiplex PCR. The sample has over 120,000 clones; roughly 92% are singletons. This chain links TRBV28 with TRBJ1-5; D gene uncertain. The TCR originated in an adult in good health. The specimen comprised peripheral blood, sampled on day 0 of AZD1222 vaccination. In DNA form, the CDR3 reads TGTGCCAGCAGTTTCCTTTCCCTTTCGAGCAATCAGCCCCAGCATTTT. Translating gives CASSFLSLSSNQPQHF.